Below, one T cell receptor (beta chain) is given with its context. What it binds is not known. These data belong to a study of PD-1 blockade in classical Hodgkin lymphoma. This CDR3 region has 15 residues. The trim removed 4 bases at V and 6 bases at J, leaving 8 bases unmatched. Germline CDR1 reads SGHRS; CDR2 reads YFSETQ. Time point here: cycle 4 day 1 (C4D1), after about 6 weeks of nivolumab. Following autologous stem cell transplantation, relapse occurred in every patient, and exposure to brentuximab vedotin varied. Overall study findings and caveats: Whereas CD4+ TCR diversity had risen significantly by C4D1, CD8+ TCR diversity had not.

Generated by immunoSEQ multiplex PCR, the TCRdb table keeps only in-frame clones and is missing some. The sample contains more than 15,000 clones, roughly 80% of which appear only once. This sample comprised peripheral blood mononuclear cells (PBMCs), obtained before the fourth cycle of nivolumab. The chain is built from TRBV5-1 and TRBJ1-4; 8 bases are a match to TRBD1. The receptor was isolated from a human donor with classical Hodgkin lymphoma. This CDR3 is CASSPLQGGHEKLFF. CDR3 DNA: TGCGCCAGCAGCCCGCTACAGGGGGGTCATGAAAAACTGTTTTTT.